The rows below give T cell receptor beta chains drawn from one sample of a study of shared clonotypes between healthy human individuals. The assay was immunoSEQ multiplex PCR, and TCRdb's table has in-frame clones only and misses some. The sample records fewer than 3 million clones, around 92% being singletons. Material for sequencing was naive CD4+ T cells from PBMCs. Receptors originate from a man between 18 and 35 years old in good health. Some clones in this sample may be carry-over from other donors' samples. The CDR3 runs from the conserved cysteine through the conserved F or W. The size field is filled for only some rows; it gives once, few, many or a size class.

V: TRBV7-2; size: once; CDR3: CASSQDWANEQFF
V: TRBV19; size: NA; CDR3: CASSIGASGSYEQYF
V: TRBV19; size: NA; CDR3: CASSIALGQGYEQYF
V: TRBV7-9; size: few; CDR3: CASPLPGQGYGYTF
V: TRBV9; size: NA; CDR3: CASSPSPGTSGRSEQFF
V: TRBV10-3; size: NA; CDR3: CAISEQGGETQYF
V: TRBV28; size: NA; CDR3: CASSSSLGGGTYNEQFF
V: TRBV5-8; size: NA; CDR3: CASSWTGATGYTF
V: TRBV6-5; size: NA; CDR3: CASSYRQTGSGGYTF
V: TRBV9; size: NA; CDR3: CASSVGAGSTEQFF
V: TRBV4-1; size: NA; CDR3: CASRALAGVREQFF
V: TRBV27; size: NA; CDR3: CASSYRGGREQYF
V: TRBV20-1; size: NA; CDR3: CSAISGDTQYF
V: TRBV5-1; size: NA; CDR3: CASSFPGTVSSYEQYF
V: TRBV7-8; size: NA; CDR3: CASSHLIAGNRDTGELFF
V: TRBV19; size: NA; CDR3: CASSVVGQAHNEQFF
V: TRBV28; size: NA; CDR3: CASSLWNQLRRNEQFF
V: TRBV9; size: NA; CDR3: CASSPPLRDLDRTGELFF
V: TRBV11-2; size: NA; CDR3: CASSLESEAFF
V: TRBV5-4; size: NA; CDR3: CASSLADREHEQYF
V: TRBV6-6; size: NA; CDR3: CASSPPGQGDREQYF
V: TRBV6-4; size: NA; CDR3: CASAAREDQPQHF
V: TRBV5-1; size: NA; CDR3: CASSGQGQYNEQFF
V: TRBV7-2; size: NA; CDR3: CASSLGGVWPQPQHF
V: TRBV28; size: NA; CDR3: CASSDNRGGYTF